This T cell receptor beta chain was found in a study of control samples from healthy donors and cancer patients. Losses at the gene ends were 5 bases for V and 6 bases for J; bases not matched to a gene: 10. Germline V gives CDR1 WSHSY, CDR2 SAAADI. CDR3 length: 15 amino acids. Clones were sequenced by immunoSEQ multiplex PCR, and TCRdb holds only the in-frame ones, with some missing. The sample lists over 200,000 clones, roughly four fifths seen once, with more than 10% in the top ten. The receptor comes from a woman aged 55-69 years with lung cancer. This chain links TRBV10-2 with TRBJ2-1; 7 bases fit TRBD1. Material for sequencing was PBMCs. This CDR3 is CASSRGGAQVNEQFF. The CDR3 DNA sequence: TGCGCCAGCAGTCGAGGGGGCGCGCAAGTCAATGAGCAGTTCTTC.